The 21 T cell receptor beta chains in this list originate from one sample, sequenced in a study of cytomegalovirus exposure and HLA in healthy donors. The PCR had 60 Vbeta and 13 Jbeta primers. Method: immunoSEQ multiplex PCR; TCRdb's copy keeps in-frame clones and lacks some. The sample consists of about 210,000 clones, around 83% of them appearing once. Sequences were obtained from PBMCs. The receptors here all came from a woman in her 50s in good health and CMV-seropositive.

The rearrangement joins TRBV5-1 to TRBJ2-4; 15 positions agree with TRBD2. After removal of 0 bases from V and 1 base from J, the junction contained 2 bases not matched to a gene. The CDR3 has 18 amino acids. Germline values: CDR1 SGHRS, CDR2 YFSETQ. CDR3 protein: CASSLVGTSGGAKNIQYF. CDR3 DNA sequence: TGCGCCAGCAGCTTGGTGGGGACTAGCGGGGGGGCCAAAAACATTCAGTACTTC.

The rearrangement joins TRBV7-9 to TRBJ1-3; perhaps TRBD1 as D (5 bases). In germline, CDR1 is SEHNR, CDR2 FQNEAQ (reference sequence). The CDR3 runs 14 residues. The V end lost 5 bases, the J end lost 3 bases, and 11 bases lay between the germline ends. CDR3: CASSDETVGNTIYF. For the CDR3, the DNA is TGTGCCAGCAGCGATGAGACAGTTGGAAACACCATATATTTT.

CDR3 amino acids: CASSYGTGLNEKLFF. CDR3 in DNA: TGTGCCAGCAGCTATGGGACAGGACTTAATGAAAAACTGTTTTTT. The V and J genes are TRBV7-8 and TRBJ1-4; TRBD1 matches at 8 bases. Germline CDR1 and CDR2: SGHVS and FQNEAQ. CDR3 size: 15 residues. J was trimmed by 4 bases and V by 4 bases; bases with no gene match: 5.

CDR3 sequence reads: CASSDTRGGEQFF. For the CDR3, the DNA is TGTGCCAGCAGTGACACCAGGGGCGGAGAGCAGTTCTTC. The chain uses TRBV6-4 and TRBJ2-1, with TRBD1 as a possible D gene (6 bases). The V end lost 2 bases, the J end lost 10 bases, and 12 bases lay between the germline ends. CDR3 length: 13 residues. In germline, CDR1 is MRHNA, CDR2 SNTAGT.

CDR3 DNA sequence: TGTGCCAGCAGCCCCTTTCGACAGGCTTACCAAGAGACCCAGTACTTC. Protein sequence: CASSPFRQAYQETQYF. This chain uses TRBV7-6 with TRBJ2-5; D is perhaps TRBD1 (6 bases). This CDR3 contains 16 residues. V dropped 5 bases and J dropped 0 bases, with 16 bases sitting between them. CDR1 is SGHVS and CDR2 is FNYEAQ in the germline V gene.

This clone has just a few counts. This rearrangement joins TRBV15 to TRBJ1-1; the D is unclear. The CDR3 has 13 residues. Germline loops: CDR1 LNHNV, CDR2 YYDKDF (reference sequence). The V gene lost 2 bases and the J gene lost 5 bases, with 9 bases spanning the gap. CDR3 bases: TGTGCCACCAGCAGATATAAAACAACTGAAGCTTTCTTT. This translates into CATSRYKTTEAFF.

V and J are TRBV28 and TRBJ2-3; 9 bases fit TRBD2. The V gene end was trimmed by 3 bases and the J gene end by 4 bases; junction bases not matched to a gene: 8. In germline, CDR1 is MDHEN, CDR2 SYDVKM. The CDR3 extends over 16 amino acids. The chain's CDR3 is CASSFSGGFLADTQYF. CDR3 DNA sequence: TGTGCCAGCAGTTTCAGCGGGGGGTTTCTCGCAGATACGCAGTATTTT.

V usage is TRBV19 and J usage is TRBJ1-1; D may be TRBD1 (5 bases). The germline CDR1 and CDR2 sequences are LNHDA and SQIVND (reference sequence). V was trimmed by 5 bases and J by 3 bases, leaving 10 bases between them. This CDR3 spans 13 amino acids. The CDR3 nucleotides read TGTGCCAGTAGTCCCTCGGGGGACACTGAAGCTTTCTTT. Its protein product is CASSPSGDTEAFF.

The chain employs TRBV27 and TRBJ1-5; D not certain. V was cut by 6 bases and J by 3 bases, with 9 bases left in between. This CDR3 is built from 13 residues. Germline values: CDR1 MNHEY, CDR2 SMNVEV (reference sequence). The CDR3 DNA reads as TGTGCCAGCAGCGGGAATTACAATCAGCCCCAGCATTTT. Translating it yields CASSGNYNQPQHF.

This rearrangement joins TRBV2 to TRBJ1-1; D remains unclear. This CDR3 is 14 amino acids long. V shed 3 bases and J shed 4 bases, with 12 bases lying between them. Germline assignment: CDR1 SNHLY and CDR2 FYNNEI. The CDR3 protein is CASSDPRVGTEAFF. In nucleotides, the CDR3 is TGTGCCAGCAGTGACCCAAGAGTCGGCACTGAAGCTTTCTTT.

This clone occurred a few times. The gene calls are TRBV6-1 and TRBJ1-2; tentatively, D is TRBD1 (5 bases). The germline V gene encodes CDR1 MNHNS and CDR2 SASEGT. This CDR3 has 15 amino acids. V lost 0 bases and J 5 bases, leaving 13 bases between the germline ends. CDR3 DNA: TGTGCCAGCAGTGAAGCTTTGCGGGGCCTATATGGCTACACCTTC. Translating gives CASSEALRGLYGYTF.

This clone was seen only a few times. The chain uses TRBV5-4 and TRBJ1-5, with D unresolved. CDR3 length equals 13 residues. Trimming removed 0 bases at V and 5 bases at J, with 6 bases between. CDR1 SGHNT and CDR2 YYREEE come from the germline V gene (reference sequence). The CDR3: CASSLVPDQPQHF. CDR3 nucleotides: TGTGCCAGCAGCTTGGTTCCCGATCAGCCCCAGCATTTT.

This clone came up a few times. The rearrangement links TRBV19 to TRBJ1-1; weak D call: TRBD1 (6 bases). The CDR3 covers 14 residues. From germline, CDR1 is LNHDA and CDR2 SQIVND (reference sequence). The V end was cut by 6 bases, the J end by 1 base, with 12 bases between. The CDR3 bases are TGTGCCAGTAGGATACAGGGCGGGAACACTGAAGCTTTCTTT. This sequence encodes CASRIQGGNTEAFF.

The V call is TRBV11-2, the J call TRBJ2-7; 8 bases map to TRBD1. This CDR3 has 17 residues. V shed 5 bases and J 3 bases; nucleotides not matched to a gene: 15. Germline CDR1 and CDR2: SGHAT and FQNNGV. For the CDR3, the DNA is TGTGCCAGCAGCCTCCCCCCCCGACAGGGGTGGTTCTACGAGCAGTACTTC. Translating it yields CASSLPPRQGWFYEQYF.

CDR3 DNA: TGTGCCTGGAAAGGATGGGAGGGGAAGACCCAGTACTTC. This encodes CAWKGWEGKTQYF. The V gene is TRBV30, the J gene TRBJ2-5, with 7 bases identical to TRBD2. Germline values: CDR1 GTSNPN, CDR2 SVGIG (reference sequence). V lost 4 bases to trimming and J lost 6 bases; unmatched junction nucleotides: 8. This CDR3 region has 13 residues.

CDR3 amino acids: CASSSTGFYNSPLHF. The CDR3 DNA reads as TGTGCCAGCAGCTCGACAGGGTTCTATAATTCACCCCTCCACTTT. The chain is built from TRBV6-5 and TRBJ1-6; 7 bases align to TRBD1. With V trimmed by 6 bases and J by 3 bases, 5 bases remained unmatched. This CDR3 spans 15 amino acids. Germline CDR1 reads MNHEY; CDR2 reads SVGAGI.

The J gene is TRBJ2-3, the V gene TRBV4-2, with 9 bases matching TRBD2. The V segment lost 0 bases and the J segment 6 bases; nucleotides outside the gene matches: 16. Germline assignment: CDR1 LGHNA and CDR2 YNFKEQ. CDR3 length: 19 amino acids. CDR3 loop: CASSQDLVSGGPRADTQYF. CDR3 DNA: TGTGCCAGCAGCCAAGATCTAGTTAGCGGGGGCCCCCGCGCGGATACGCAGTATTTT.

The chain combines TRBV4-2 with TRBJ1-5; perhaps TRBD1 as D (5 bases). The V and J ends lost 1 base and 3 bases respectively, with 10 bases between them. This CDR3 region has 15 residues. From germline, CDR1 is LGHNA and CDR2 YNFKEQ. The CDR3 nucleotides are TGTGCCAGCAGCCAAGCGGTAGGGGTCAATCAGCCCCAGCATTTT. Its translation: CASSQAVGVNQPQHF.

A few counts support this clone. The genes are TRBV11-2 and TRBJ1-1; TRBD1 agrees at 8 bases. After removal of 0 bases from V and 1 base from J, the junction contained 10 bases not matched to a gene. Germline CDR1 is SGHAT and CDR2 is FQNNGV. The CDR3 is made up of 18 amino acids. In DNA form, the CDR3 reads TGTGCCAGCAGCTTAGATCTCCAGGGGGCTTCGGCGAACACTGAAGCTTTCTTT. It is translated as CASSLDLQGASANTEAFF.

Of note for this clone: This same CDR3 is encoded by further DNA sequences in the sample. The rearrangement joins TRBV7-2 to TRBJ1-2; 7 bases are a match to TRBD1. CDR1 SGHTA and CDR2 FQGNSA come from the germline V gene. V dropped 0 bases and J dropped 8; count of bases not matched to a gene: 9. The CDR3 runs 15 residues. The CDR3 nucleotides read TGTGCCAGCAGCTTAGCGTACGACAGGGTAGGAGGCTACACCTTC. As protein: CASSLAYDRVGGYTF.

This rearrangement joins TRBV2 to TRBJ1-2; 8 bases match TRBD1. The CDR3 runs 14 residues. Trimming cost V 5 bases and J 9 bases; bases outside gene matches: 11. CDR1 is SNHLY and CDR2 is FYNNEI in the germline V gene. CDR3 nucleotides: TGTGCCAGCAGTACGGACAGGGTTTCCCTAAGCTACACCTTC. This gives the protein CASSTDRVSLSYTF.